This TCR beta chain was sequenced during a study of blood T cells in healthy people across ages. Next came a second PCR, run for about 6 to 11 cycles, which used a sample-barcoded 5' primer along with a J-beta primer mix. TCRdb itself ran the 5' RACE reads through MiXCR, one entry per CDR3 protein. The sample comprises more than 900,000 distinct CDR3 sequences, less than 25% of which are singletons, and 0.75% rests with the top ten. Trimming stripped 0 bases from V and 5 bases from J, with 3 bases between. Germline V gene data show CDR1 as MGHRA and CDR2 as YSYEKL. The length of the CDR3 is 12 residues. These records were also assigned to another study, of T cells of mothers and their children. Per that study: Second-PCR primer M1S introduced sample barcodes and 2-4 random nucleotides. Thymic selection molds TCR recombination products alike in related and unrelated pairs.

The V and J genes are TRBV4-1 and TRBJ2-3; D not certain. The sequenced sample consisted of blood. The receptor was derived from a girl aged 2 to 10 in good health. The CDR3 loop is CASSQDQDTQYF. CDR3 DNA sequence: TGCGCCAGCAGCCAAGACCAAGATACGCAGTATTTT.